The rows below give T cell receptor beta chains drawn from one sample of a study of blood T cell repertoires in COVID-19. Sequenced by immunoSEQ multiplex PCR; TCRdb stores in-frame clones only, minus some. The sample lists hundreds of thousands of clones; around 85% were seen once. The sequenced material came from PBMCs or T cells enriched from blood (not recorded which). The receptors were sampled from a woman aged 25 to 39 who had been exposed to COVID-19. The CDR3 runs from the conserved cysteine through the conserved F or W. D genes are given only for firm matches.

d_call cdr3_length v_call cdr3_aa
- 15 TRBV4-2 CASSRSGEAKNIQYF
TRBD1 14 TRBV4-1 CASSREGASLEQYF
- 11 TRBV6-2/TRBV6-3 CASSYAGEAFF
- 14 TRBV28 CAVYEGSTNTEAFF
TRBD1 15 TRBV7-9 CASSGDSSYNSPLHF
- 17 TRBV5-1 CASSSSNRDRETYEQYF
TRBD2 15 TRBV7-8 CASIVRESSYNEQFF
TRBD2 14 TRBV30 CAWSRGGSGDTQYF
- 13 TRBV29-1 CSYWTALSYEQYF
TRBD1 13 TRBV5-1 CAIEGAQYNEQFF
TRBD1 12 TRBV30 CAGRQGNYGYTF
TRBD1 13 TRBV2 CASSVNRGDEQYF
TRBD2 15 TRBV10-3 CAIRYGAGALDEQFF
TRBD1 18 TRBV19 CASSKRTGSSNGPYEQYF
- 16 TRBV7-2 CASSANRVPGANVLTF
- 14 TRBV27 CASSLGSSDQPQHF